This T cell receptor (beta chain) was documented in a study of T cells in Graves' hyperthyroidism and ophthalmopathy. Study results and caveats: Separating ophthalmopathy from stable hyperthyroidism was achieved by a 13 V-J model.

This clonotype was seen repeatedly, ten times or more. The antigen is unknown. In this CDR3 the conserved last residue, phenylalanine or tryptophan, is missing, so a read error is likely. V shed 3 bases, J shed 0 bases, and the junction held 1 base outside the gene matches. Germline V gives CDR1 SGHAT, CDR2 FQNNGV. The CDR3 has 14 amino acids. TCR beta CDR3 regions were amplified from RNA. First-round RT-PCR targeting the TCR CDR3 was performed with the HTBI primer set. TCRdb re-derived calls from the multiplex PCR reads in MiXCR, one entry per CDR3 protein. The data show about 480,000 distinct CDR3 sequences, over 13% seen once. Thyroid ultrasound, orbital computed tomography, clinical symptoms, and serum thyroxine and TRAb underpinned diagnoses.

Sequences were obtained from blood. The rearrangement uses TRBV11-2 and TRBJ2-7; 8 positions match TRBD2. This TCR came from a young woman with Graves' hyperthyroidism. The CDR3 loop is CASSFGTSSYEQYL. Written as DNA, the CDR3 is TGTGCCAGCAGCTTTGGGACTAGCTCCTACGAGCAGTACCTC.